This T cell receptor beta chain was identified during a study of blood T cell repertoires in COVID-19. The wider study: Sample material is recorded as cDNA or gDNA derived from T cells, B-cell-depleted T cells, or PBMCs.

The junction had 26 bases not matched to a gene; V was cut back by 10 bases and J by 2 bases. CDR3 length equals 21 residues. Germline CDR1 SGDLS, CDR2 YYNGEE. Assay: immunoSEQ multiplex PCR; the TCRdb copy retains only in-frame clones and omits some. The sample holds around 94,000 clones, 87% seen once. The receptor was derived from a man aged 45-60 years with active COVID-19. What was sequenced was peripheral blood. V gene TRBV9 combines with J gene TRBJ2-3; 12 bases are shared with TRBD2. CDR3 loop: CAGGGASPQTSGGPNTDTQYF. The CDR3 DNA is TGTGCCGGAGGGGGTGCCAGCCCCCAGACTAGCGGGGGACCAAACACAGATACGCAGTATTTT.